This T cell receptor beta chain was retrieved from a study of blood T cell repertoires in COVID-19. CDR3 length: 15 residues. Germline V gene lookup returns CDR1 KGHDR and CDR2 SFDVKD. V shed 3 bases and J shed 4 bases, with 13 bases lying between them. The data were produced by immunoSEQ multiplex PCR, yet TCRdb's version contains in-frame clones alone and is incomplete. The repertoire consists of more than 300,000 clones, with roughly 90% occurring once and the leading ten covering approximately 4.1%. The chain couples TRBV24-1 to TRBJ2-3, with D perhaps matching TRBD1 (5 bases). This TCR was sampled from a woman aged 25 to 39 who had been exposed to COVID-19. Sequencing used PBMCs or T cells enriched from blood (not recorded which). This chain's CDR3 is CATSDSPQGADTQYF. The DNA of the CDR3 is TGTGCCACCAGTGATAGCCCCCAGGGTGCAGATACGCAGTATTTT.